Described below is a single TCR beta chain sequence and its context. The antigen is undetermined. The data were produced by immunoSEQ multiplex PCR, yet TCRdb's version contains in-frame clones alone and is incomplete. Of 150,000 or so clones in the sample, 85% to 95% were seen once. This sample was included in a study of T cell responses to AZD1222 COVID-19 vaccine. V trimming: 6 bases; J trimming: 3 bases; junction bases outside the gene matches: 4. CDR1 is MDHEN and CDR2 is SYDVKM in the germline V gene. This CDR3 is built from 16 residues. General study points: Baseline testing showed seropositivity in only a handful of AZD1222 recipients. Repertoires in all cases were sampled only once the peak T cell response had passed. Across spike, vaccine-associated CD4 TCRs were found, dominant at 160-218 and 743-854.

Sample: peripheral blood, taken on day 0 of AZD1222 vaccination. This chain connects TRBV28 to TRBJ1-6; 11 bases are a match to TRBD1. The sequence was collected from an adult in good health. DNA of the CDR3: TGTGCCAGCAGCAGGACAGGGGGCTTCTATAATTCACCCCTCCACTTT. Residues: CASSRTGGFYNSPLHF.